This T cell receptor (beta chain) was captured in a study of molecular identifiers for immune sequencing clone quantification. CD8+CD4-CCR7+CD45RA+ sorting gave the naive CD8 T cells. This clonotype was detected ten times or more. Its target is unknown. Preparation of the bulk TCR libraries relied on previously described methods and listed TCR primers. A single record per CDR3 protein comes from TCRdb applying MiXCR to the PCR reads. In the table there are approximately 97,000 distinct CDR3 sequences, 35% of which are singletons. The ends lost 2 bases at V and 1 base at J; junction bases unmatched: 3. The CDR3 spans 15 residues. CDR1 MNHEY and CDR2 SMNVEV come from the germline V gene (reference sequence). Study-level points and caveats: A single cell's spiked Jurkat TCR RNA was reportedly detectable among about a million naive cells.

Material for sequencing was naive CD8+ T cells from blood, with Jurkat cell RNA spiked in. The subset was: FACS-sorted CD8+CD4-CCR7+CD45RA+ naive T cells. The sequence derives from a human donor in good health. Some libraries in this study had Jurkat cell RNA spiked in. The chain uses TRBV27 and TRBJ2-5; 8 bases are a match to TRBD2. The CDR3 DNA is TGTGCCAGCAGTTTAGTGCTAGCGGGCCAAGAGACCCAGTACTTC. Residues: CASSLVLAGQETQYF.